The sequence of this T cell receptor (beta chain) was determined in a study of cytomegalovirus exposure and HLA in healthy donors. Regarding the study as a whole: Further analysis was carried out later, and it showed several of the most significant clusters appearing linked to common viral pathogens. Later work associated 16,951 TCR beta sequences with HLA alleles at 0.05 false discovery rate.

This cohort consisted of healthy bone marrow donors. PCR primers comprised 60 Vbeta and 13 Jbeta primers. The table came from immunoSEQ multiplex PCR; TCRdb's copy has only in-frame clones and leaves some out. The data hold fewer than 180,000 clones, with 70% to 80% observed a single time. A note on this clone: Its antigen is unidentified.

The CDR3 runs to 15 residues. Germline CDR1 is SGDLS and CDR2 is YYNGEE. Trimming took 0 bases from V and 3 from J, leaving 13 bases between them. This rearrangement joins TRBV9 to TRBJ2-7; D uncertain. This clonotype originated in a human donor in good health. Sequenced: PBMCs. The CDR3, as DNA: TGTGCCAGCAGCGTAGCTGGTACATTTGACTACGAGCAGTACTTC. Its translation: CASSVAGTFDYEQYF.